The clone carrying this TCR beta chain was recorded many times. What it binds is unknown. A single record per CDR3 protein comes from TCRdb applying MiXCR to the multiplex PCR reads. Of 150,000 to 200,000 distinct CDR3 sequences in the sample, about 33% were seen once. With 4 bases clipped from V and 6 bases from J, the junction kept 9 bases outside the gene matches. The CDR3 consists of 15 residues. The V gene's germline CDR1 is SGHRS and CDR2 YFSETQ. Breast cancer patients provided tissue from their axillary draining lymph nodes. This entry is derived from a study of breast tumors, draining lymph nodes, adjacent tissues. Notes on the study in general: Tumor T cell lymph node origin was a supported hypothesis, not proven.

The sequence came from a female donor with breast cancer. Some clones in this sample may be carry-over from other donors' samples. The chain recombines TRBV5-1 with TRBJ2-2; TRBD2 aligns across 7 bases. The material sequenced was axillary lymph node tissue. The CDR3 sequence: CASSTAGVVSGELFF. CDR3 DNA: TGCGCCAGCAGCACGGCGGGGGTGGTTTCCGGGGAGCTGTTTTTT.